Following are 17 T cell receptor beta chains from one sample sequenced in a study of cytomegalovirus exposure and HLA in healthy donors. Primers: 60 Vbeta forward and 13 Jbeta reverse. Generated by immunoSEQ multiplex PCR, the TCRdb table keeps only in-frame clones and is missing some. The data contain tens of thousands of clones, roughly 80% of them singletons. Sequenced input: PBMCs. All receptors derive from a man aged 25 to 40 in good health and CMV-seronegative.

The chain employs TRBV6-5 and TRBJ1-2; D is undetermined. With 6 bases removed from V and 4 bases from J, the gap between germline ends came to 15 bases. Per germline, CDR1 MNHEY and CDR2 SVGAGI. The CDR3 consists of 14 residues. CDR3 DNA: TGTGCCAGCAGCCCCGTGGGCCCTCGCTATGGCTACACCTTC. Translating it yields CASSPVGPRYGYTF.

The V call is TRBV29-1, the J call TRBJ1-1; tentatively, D is TRBD1 (5 bases). The CDR3 is made up of 15 amino acids. Germline V gene data show CDR1 as SQVTM and CDR2 as ANQGSEA. Trimming removed 0 bases from V and 6 bases from J, with 17 bases in between. The DNA for the CDR3 is TGCAGCGTTGAAGACGAGAGGAGGGGTGTCTCTGAAGCTTTCTTT. Amino acids: CSVEDERRGVSEAFF.

This chain connects TRBV28 to TRBJ1-5; no clear D gene. Germline CDR1 is MDHEN and CDR2 is SYDVKM. This CDR3 contains 13 residues. V was cut by 6 bases and J by 4 bases, with 10 bases left in between. The CDR3 loop reads CASRTSLNQPQHF. The CDR3 DNA reads as TGTGCCAGCAGGACAAGTTTGAATCAGCCCCAGCATTTT.

The chain couples TRBV28 to TRBJ2-7; TRBD2 aligns across 9 bases. The V segment lost 5 bases and the J segment 1 base; nucleotides outside the gene matches: 6. Germline CDR1 reads MDHEN; CDR2 reads SYDVKM. The CDR3 runs 15 residues. CDR3 nucleotides: TGTGCCAGCAGTAAGGGGCGGGGGGGTTCCTACGAGCAGTACTTC. Translated: CASSKGRGGSYEQYF.

The chain employs TRBV28 and TRBJ1-2, with TRBD1 identical over 11 bases. V lost 10 bases, J lost 4 bases, and 14 bases stayed unmatched. The CDR3 is 16 amino acids. The germline V gene has CDR1 MDHEN and CDR2 SYDVKM. The CDR3 spells CAIRGTGGFVSYGYTF. Written as DNA, the CDR3 is TGTGCCATCAGAGGGACAGGGGGTTTTGTAAGCTATGGCTACACCTTC.

This clone was recorded only once. This sequence joins TRBV7-2 and TRBJ2-1; D perhaps matches TRBD2 (6 bases). V was pared by 2 bases and J by 9 bases, with 11 bases between. The CDR3 loop spans 13 amino acids. Germline V gene sequence: CDR1 SGHTA, CDR2 FQGNSA. The DNA of the CDR3 is TGTGCCAGCAGCTTATCGACTAGAAGTGAGCAGTTCTTC. Its protein is CASSLSTRSEQFF.

This chain joins TRBV18 and TRBJ1-3, with 7 bases lining up with TRBD1. The CDR3 runs 17 residues. V dropped 3 bases and J dropped 0; count of bases not matched to a gene: 8. The V gene's germline CDR1 is KGHSH and CDR2 LQKENI. The CDR3 region has the DNA TGTGCCAGCTCACCGGGACAGATCCGATCCTCTGGAAACACCATATATTTT. Its translation is CASSPGQIRSSGNTIYF.

This clone was seen a handful of times. V is TRBV30 and J is TRBJ2-2; TRBD2 aligns across 9 bases. This CDR3 has 15 amino acids. V lost 5 bases and J lost 4; bases outside the gene matches: 8. CDR1 and CDR2 (germline): GTSNPN, SVGIG (reference sequence). For the CDR3, the DNA is TGTGCCTGGGGCCAGGGACTAGCACGCACCGGGGAGCTGTTTTTT. Protein sequence: CAWGQGLARTGELFF.

The rearrangement uses TRBV5-5 and TRBJ2-7; a weak D match, TRBD1 (5 bases). This CDR3 region has 14 residues. Trimming cost V 0 bases and J 2 bases, with 9 bases left between them. Germline CDR1 SGHKS, CDR2 YYEKEE (reference sequence). The CDR3 region is CASSLVVTAYEQYF. CDR3 bases: TGTGCCAGCAGCTTGGTAGTGACAGCCTACGAGCAGTACTTC.

This clone appeared a single time. This chain uses TRBV6-6 with TRBJ1-3; possibly TRBD1 for D (5 bases). V gave up 6 bases and J gave up 3 bases, with 18 bases separating them. Germline V gene sequence: CDR1 MNHNY, CDR2 SVGAGI (reference sequence). The CDR3 extends over 16 amino acids. CDR3 coding DNA: TGTGCCAGCAGCAAATCCTCGACAGATTTTGGAAACACCATATATTTT. This codes for CASSKSSTDFGNTIYF.

This chain joins TRBV7-2 and TRBJ2-2; possible D gene TRBD2, 6 bases. CDR3 size: 14 residues. Germline V gene sequence: CDR1 SGHTA, CDR2 FQGNSA. V lost 6 bases and J 2 bases, leaving 10 bases between the germline ends. In nucleotides, the CDR3 is TGTGCCAGCAGGAGCGGGCTCAACACCGGGGAGCTGTTTTTT. Translated: CASRSGLNTGELFF.

This chain uses TRBV4-1 with TRBJ1-2; 7 nucleotides agree with TRBD1. Germline V gene lookup returns CDR1 MGHRA and CDR2 YSYEKL. The V segment lost 5 bases and the J segment 3 bases; nucleotides outside the gene matches: 3. CDR3 size: 13 residues. The CDR3 sequence is CASSIDRDYGYTF. CDR3 nucleotides: TGCGCCAGCAGCATTGACAGGGACTATGGCTACACCTTC.

This chain connects TRBV7-8 to TRBJ2-1, with 15 bases that match TRBD2. The length of the CDR3 is 16 residues. Germline CDR1 SGHVS, CDR2 FQNEAQ. Germline trimming cut 5 bases from V and 8 bases from J; bases unmatched to any gene: 7. The CDR3 DNA sequence: TGTGCCAGCAGCCCAGGGACTAGCGGGAGGTGGGATGAGCAGTTCTTC. Translated, it gives CASSPGTSGRWDEQFF.

The chain employs TRBV7-9 and TRBJ2-7; possibly TRBD1 for D (6 bases). Germline CDR1 and CDR2: SEHNR and FQNEAQ (reference sequence). V was pared by 5 bases and J by 3 bases, with 11 bases between. This CDR3 contains 13 residues. The CDR3 here is CASSEDSHYEQYF. In DNA, the CDR3 is TGTGCCAGCAGCGAGGACAGCCACTACGAGCAGTACTTC.

This chain joins TRBV6-6 and TRBJ2-5, with 9 nucleotides matching TRBD1. Gene TRBJ2-7 matches the end of the DNA better, so the J call may be wrong. Germline V gives CDR1 MNHNY, CDR2 SVGAGI (reference sequence). The CDR3 loop spans 15 amino acids. As DNA, the CDR3 is TGTGCCAGCGGGGTCCAAGGGACAGGGTCCTACGAGCAGTACTTC. Translating gives CASGVQGTGSYEQYF.

The chain carries TRBV5-1 and TRBJ1-1; 8 positions agree with TRBD1. Germline V gene lookup returns CDR1 SGHRS and CDR2 YFSETQ. CDR3 length: 15 residues. The junction had 5 bases not matched to a gene; V was cut back by 3 bases and J by 1 base. The CDR3 nucleotides are TGCGCCAGCAGCTCGTCCGGGACAGGGAACACTGAAGCTTTCTTT. This encodes CASSSSGTGNTEAFF.

The chain employs TRBV4-1 and TRBJ1-1; 9 bases are shared with TRBD1. J lost 7 bases, V lost 0 bases, and 6 bases had no gene match. This CDR3 is 15 amino acids long. Per the germline V gene, CDR1 is MGHRA and CDR2 is YSYEKL. CDR3 loop: CASSQEGTGQIEAFF. In DNA, the CDR3 is TGCGCCAGCAGCCAAGAAGGGACAGGGCAGATTGAAGCTTTCTTT.